Listed here are 5 T cell receptor beta chains from one sample, sequenced in a study of cytomegalovirus exposure and HLA in healthy donors. Researchers ran the PCR with 60 Vbeta and 13 Jbeta primers. Profiled with immunoSEQ multiplex PCR; TCRdb holds only in-frame clones, not every one. The sample has about 140,000 clones, over 60% seen once. Sequencing was carried out using PBMCs. These receptor sequences come from a female donor in good health and CMV-seronegative.

The chain recombines TRBV30 with TRBJ2-1, with D possibly being TRBD2 (6 bases). Germline CDR1 reads GTSNPN; CDR2 reads SVGIG (reference sequence). This CDR3 comprises 16 residues. Trimming took off 4 bases at V and 5 bases at J, with 21 bases between the two ends. The CDR3: CAWISWLPGANNEQFF. The CDR3 nucleotides are TGTGCCTGGATATCGTGGCTACCGGGAGCCAACAATGAGCAGTTCTTC.

The genes are TRBV9 and TRBJ1-2; the D is unclear. V dropped 7 bases and J dropped 6 bases, with 13 bases sitting between them. Germline CDR1 and CDR2: SGDLS and YYNGEE. The CDR3 runs 12 residues. CDR3 nucleotides: TGTGCCAGCGGTGGAGGGAGAGATGGCTACACCTTC. It translates to CASGGGRDGYTF.

This chain joins TRBV5-4 and TRBJ2-3; maybe TRBD2 (5 bases). Trimming removed 0 bases from V and 1 base from J, with 12 bases in between. From germline, CDR1 is SGHNT and CDR2 YYREEE (reference sequence). The CDR3 extends over 16 amino acids. CDR3 sequence reads: CASSLGPTEGTDTQYF. In nucleotides, the CDR3 is TGTGCCAGCAGCTTGGGGCCCACGGAGGGCACAGATACGCAGTATTTT.

The rearrangement joins TRBV7-2 to TRBJ1-1, with D possibly being TRBD1 (5 bases). V lost 1 base and J lost 4, with 13 bases in between. The CDR3 sequence is 15 residues long. CDR1 is SGHTA and CDR2 is FQGNSA in the germline V gene. CDR3 DNA sequence: TGTGCCAGCAGCTTAGGCGGGGGTTCGGCCACTGAAGCTTTCTTT. This gives the protein CASSLGGGSATEAFF. The entire variable domain, with the rest obtained from reference TRBV7-2 and TRBJ1-1, is as follows: GAGVSQSPSNKVTEKGKDVELRCDPISGHTALYWYRQSLGQGLEFLIYFQGNSAPDKSGLPSDRFSAERTGGSVSTLTIQRTQQEDSAVYLCASSLGGGSATEAFFGQGTRLTVV.

The V and J genes are TRBV15 and TRBJ2-3; maybe TRBD1 (6 bases). The CDR3 is 14 amino acids. With 4 bases removed from V and 6 bases from J, the gap between germline ends came to 14 bases. CDR1 LNHNV and CDR2 YYDKDF come from the germline V gene (reference sequence). Here the CDR3 reads CATSNRTVWDTQYF. CDR3 in DNA: TGTGCCACCAGCAACCGGACAGTCTGGGATACGCAGTATTTT.